One sample yielded the 3 T cell receptor beta chains listed below, sequenced in a study of T cell responses to AZD1222 COVID-19 vaccine. Sequenced by immunoSEQ multiplex PCR; TCRdb stores in-frame clones only, minus some. This table has 150,000 to 200,000 clones, about nine tenths appearing once. Sequencing used peripheral blood, obtained on day 0 of MenACWY control vaccination. The receptor source for this set is an adult in good health.

The chain combines TRBV5-1 with TRBJ2-7, with 12 nucleotides matching TRBD2. The CDR3 covers 14 residues. The V segment lost 4 bases and the J segment 4 bases; nucleotides outside the gene matches: 3. The germline gives CDR1 SGHRS, CDR2 YFSETQ. CDR3 sequence reads: CASSHGLAGYEQYF. Written as DNA, the CDR3 is TGCGCCAGCAGCCACGGACTAGCGGGGTACGAGCAGTACTTC.

This clone turned up a few times. V gene TRBV19 combines with J gene TRBJ1-1; D not resolved. V was trimmed by 4 bases and J by 4 bases, leaving 16 bases between them. The CDR3 consists of 15 residues. CDR1 and CDR2 from the germline V gene are LNHDA and SQIVND (reference sequence). The CDR3 is CASSTALVRSTEAFF. Written as DNA, the CDR3 is TGTGCCAGTAGTACCGCACTTGTAAGGAGCACTGAAGCTTTCTTT.

This chain links TRBV2 with TRBJ1-5; 11 bases line up with TRBD1. The CDR3 length is 15 residues. Germline loops: CDR1 SNHLY, CDR2 FYNNEI. The J segment lost 1 base and the V segment lost 8 bases, leaving 4 bases of the junction unmatched. CDR3 in amino acids: CASRRDRGSNQPQHF. In nucleotides, the CDR3 is TGTGCCAGCCGCCGGGACAGGGGGAGCAATCAGCCCCAGCATTTT. Full variable domain (missing parts from reference TRBV2 and TRBJ1-5): EPEVTQTPSHQVTQMGQEVILRCVPISNHLYFYWYRQILGQKVEFLVSFYNNEISEKSEIFDDQFSVERPDGSNFTLKIRSTKLEDSAMYFCASRRDRGSNQPQHFGDGTRLSIL.